These T cell receptor beta chains were read from a single sample in a study of shared clonotypes between healthy human individuals. Libraries were prepared by immunoSEQ multiplex PCR; TCRdb keeps only in-frame clonotypes and omits some of them. The table shows roughly 2 million clones, with about 95% occurring only once. What was sequenced was naive CD8+ T cells sorted from blood. The receptors here all came from a man aged 18 to 30 in good health. Each CDR3 is given with its conserved first and last residue. D genes are given only for firm matches.

len: 16; v_gene: TRBV7-9; j_gene: TRBJ2-7; d_gene: TRBD1; CDR3aa: CASSLARDRGPIEQYF; CDR3nt: TGTGCCAGCAGCTTAGCCCGGGACAGGGGGCCCATCGAGCAGTACTTC
len: 14; v_gene: TRBV1; j_gene: TRBJ2-5; d_gene: .; CDR3aa: CTSSQVCREETQYF; CDR3nt: TGCACCAGCAGCCAAGTTTGTAGGGAAGAGACCCAGTACTTC
len: 15; v_gene: TRBV5-1; j_gene: TRBJ1-2; d_gene: TRBD1; CDR3aa: CASSLEGQGPYGYTF; CDR3nt: TGCGCCAGCAGCTTGGAGGGACAGGGACCTTATGGCTACACCTTC
len: 16; v_gene: TRBV9; j_gene: TRBJ2-3; d_gene: .; CDR3aa: CASSPEGGLGTDTQYF; CDR3nt: TGTGCCAGCAGCCCAGAGGGTGGGTTAGGTACAGATACGCAGTATTTT
len: 14; v_gene: TRBV15; j_gene: TRBJ2-3; d_gene: .; CDR3aa: CATSSSGSTDTQYF; CDR3nt: TGTGCCACCAGCAGCAGCGGGAGCACAGATACGCAGTATTTT
len: 15; v_gene: TRBV19; j_gene: TRBJ1-6; d_gene: .; CDR3aa: CASSVQGWGNSPLHF; CDR3nt: TGTGCCAGTAGTGTCCAGGGGTGGGGTAATTCACCCCTCCACTTT
len: 14; v_gene: TRBV5-6; j_gene: TRBJ2-7; d_gene: .; CDR3aa: CASSYWSISYEQYF; CDR3nt: TGTGCCAGCAGCTACTGGTCCATCTCCTACGAGCAGTACTTC
len: 16; v_gene: TRBV11-2; j_gene: TRBJ1-1; d_gene: .; CDR3aa: CASSPLRQAPGTEAFF; CDR3nt: TGTGCCAGCAGCCCACTCCGACAGGCGCCGGGCACTGAAGCTTTCTTT
len: 13; v_gene: TRBV6-5; j_gene: TRBJ2-2; d_gene: .; CDR3aa: CASSYLEGGELFF; CDR3nt: TGTGCCAGCAGTTACTTGGAAGGCGGGGAGCTGTTTTTT
len: 13; v_gene: TRBV7-9; j_gene: TRBJ1-3; d_gene: .; CDR3aa: CASSLPLRTAEDF; CDR3nt: TGTGCCAGCAGCTTACCTCTACGGACAGCCGAAGATTTT
len: 11; v_gene: TRBV30; j_gene: TRBJ2-5; d_gene: .; CDR3aa: CAWRELGTQYF; CDR3nt: TGTGCCTGGAGGGAGCTGGGGACCCAGTACTTC
len: 16; v_gene: TRBV27; j_gene: TRBJ2-7; d_gene: .; CDR3aa: CASSPLPDSLGDEQYF; CDR3nt: TGTGCCAGCAGTCCTCTCCCTGACTCCCTCGGGGACGAGCAGTACTTC
len: 15; v_gene: TRBV5-8; j_gene: TRBJ1-6; d_gene: .; CDR3aa: CASSLATGIYSPLHF; CDR3nt: TGTGCCAGCAGCTTGGCCACAGGGATCTATTCACCCCTCCACTTT
len: 16; v_gene: TRBV2; j_gene: TRBJ2-3; d_gene: TRBD2; CDR3aa: CASSGGLAGSTDTQYF; CDR3nt: TGTGCCAGCAGTGGGGGACTAGCGGGCAGCACAGATACGCAGTATTTT
len: 14; v_gene: TRBV7-3; j_gene: TRBJ1-4; d_gene: .; CDR3aa: CAIGGPGTNEKLFF; CDR3nt: TGTGCCATTGGGGGCCCGGGAACTAATGAAAAACTGTTTTTT